A single sample is the source of the 5 T cell receptor beta chains below, sequenced in a study of blood T cells in healthy people across ages. It was with a sample-barcoded 5' primer and a J-beta primer mix that a second PCR of roughly 7 to 11 cycles was run. TCRdb independently ran MiXCR on the 5' RACE reads; one entry per CDR3 protein. The sample lists fewer than 700,000 distinct CDR3 sequences; roughly 48% were seen once. The sample consisted of blood. These receptors all come from an elderly man in good health.

The chain employs TRBV29-1 and TRBJ2-1; the D gene is possibly TRBD2 (6 bases). The end of the DNA is better explained by TRBJ2-7, so the J call may be wrong. Germline CDR1 is SQVTM and CDR2 is ANQGSEA. The CDR3 is made up of 13 amino acids. CDR3 loop: CSAMTSGGNEQYF. CDR3 DNA: TGCAGCGCCATGACTAGTGGAGGCAATGAGCAGTACTTC.

In this sample, this clonotype turned up a few times. This may stem from a read error, because a much larger clone lies one nucleotide away. The chain employs TRBV11-1 and TRBJ2-5; D is unresolved. The V gene's germline CDR1 is SGHAT and CDR2 FQDESV (reference sequence). The CDR3 is 11 amino acids. V dropped 5 bases and J dropped 3 bases, with 4 bases sitting between them. This chain's CDR3 is CASSHEETQYF. Written as DNA, the CDR3 is TGTGCCAGCAGCCATGAAGAGACCCAGTACTTC.

In this sample, this clonotype turned up many times. Here the CDR3 reads CASSYSRTGGNEQFF. CDR3 coding DNA: TGTGCCAGCAGTTACTCGCGGACAGGGGGCAATGAGCAGTTCTTC. The chain couples TRBV6-5 to TRBJ2-1; TRBD1 agrees at 10 bases. CDR3 length: 15 residues. Trimming cost V 0 bases and J 6 bases; bases outside gene matches: 2. CDR1 MNHEY and CDR2 SVGAGI come from the germline V gene.

The chain employs TRBV6-2 or TRBV6-3 and TRBJ2-1; TRBD2 might be the D (6 bases). Trimming took 4 bases from V and 7 from J, leaving 11 bases between them. The CDR3 has 13 amino acids. CDR1 MNHEY and CDR2 SVGEGT come from the germline V gene. The CDR3 bases are TGTGCCAGCAGTTCCGCACTAGCTAATGAGCAGTTCTTC. This translates into CASSSALANEQFF.

This clonotype was seen a few times. This chain links TRBV7-2 with TRBJ2-7; no reliable D call. The CDR3 spans 12 residues. CDR1 is SGHTA and CDR2 is FQGNSA in the germline V gene. Trimming took 5 bases from V and 3 from J, leaving 8 bases between them. Here the CDR3 reads CASSAVYYEQYF. DNA of the CDR3: TGTGCCAGCAGCGCCGTATACTACGAGCAGTACTTC. Supplemented by reference TRBV7-2 and TRBJ2-7, the full variable domain reads GAGVSQSPSNKVTEKGKDVELRCDPISGHTALYWYRQSLGQGLEFLIYFQGNSAPDKSGLPSDRFSAERTGGSVSTLTIQRTQQEDSAVYLCASSAVYYEQYFGPGTRLTVT.